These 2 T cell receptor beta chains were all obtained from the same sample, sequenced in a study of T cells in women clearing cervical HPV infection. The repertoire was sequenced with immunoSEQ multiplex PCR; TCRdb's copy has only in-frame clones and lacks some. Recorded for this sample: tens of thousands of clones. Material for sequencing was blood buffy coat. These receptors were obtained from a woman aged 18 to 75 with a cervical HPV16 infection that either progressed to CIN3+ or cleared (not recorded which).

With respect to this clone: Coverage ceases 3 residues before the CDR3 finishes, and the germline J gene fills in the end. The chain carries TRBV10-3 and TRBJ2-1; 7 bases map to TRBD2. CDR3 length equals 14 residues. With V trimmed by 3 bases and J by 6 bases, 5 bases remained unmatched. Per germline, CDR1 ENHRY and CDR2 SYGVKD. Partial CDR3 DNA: TGTGCCATCAGTGACAGCGGGAAAGGCAATGAG. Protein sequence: CAISDSGKGNE. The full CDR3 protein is CAISDSGKGNEQFF.

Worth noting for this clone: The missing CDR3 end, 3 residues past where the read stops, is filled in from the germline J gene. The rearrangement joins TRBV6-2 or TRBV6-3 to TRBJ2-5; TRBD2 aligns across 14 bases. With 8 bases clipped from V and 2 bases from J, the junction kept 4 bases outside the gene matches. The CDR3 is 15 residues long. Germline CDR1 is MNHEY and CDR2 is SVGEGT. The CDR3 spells CASRLAGGGQETQYF. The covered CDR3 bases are TGTGCCAGCCGACTAGCGGGGGGGGGTCAAGAGACC.